Shown below are 25 T cell receptor beta chains from a single sample sequenced in a study of CD4+ T cells in melanoma. Measured with immunoSEQ multiplex PCR; TCRdb has only the in-frame clones, and not every one. The repertoire holds approximately 15,000 clones, with 80% to 85% as singletons. Sequenced material: cells from a culture (not recorded whether cultured in vitro). The receptors were sampled from a human donor with melanoma.

The chain recombines TRBV7-3 with TRBJ1-1; D gene unclear. The CDR3 runs 13 residues. V was clipped by 3 bases and J by 1 base, with 6 bases between them. The germline gives CDR1 SGHTA, CDR2 FQGTGA. CDR3 coding DNA: TGTGCCAGCAGCTTCAACACGAACACTGAAGCTTTCTTT. It encodes CASSFNTNTEAFF.

This clone was recorded only once. The chain couples TRBV5-1 to TRBJ1-1; 9 bases are a match to TRBD1. The CDR3 spans 15 residues. In germline, CDR1 is SGHRS, CDR2 YFSETQ. The junction had 4 bases not matched to a gene; V was cut back by 0 bases and J by 4 bases. CDR3 DNA: TGCGCCAGCAGCTTGGCACAGGGGGCAGGCACTGAAGCTTTCTTT. It specifies CASSLAQGAGTEAFF.

For the CDR3, the DNA is TGCGCCAGCAGCTCGGACAGGAACACAGATACGCAGTATTTT. It specifies CASSSDRNTDTQYF. The chain couples TRBV5-1 to TRBJ2-3; the match to TRBD1 covers 7 bases. Germline V gene sequence: CDR1 SGHRS, CDR2 YFSETQ. This CDR3 contains 14 residues. The V gene end was trimmed by 3 bases and the J gene end by 2 bases; junction bases not matched to a gene: 3.

This chain links TRBV7-8 with TRBJ2-7, with a possible D match to TRBD2 (7 bases). CDR1 is SGHVS, CDR2 FQNEAQ, per germline. V was clipped by 6 bases and J by 9 bases, with 15 bases between them. The CDR3 is 12 amino acids. In DNA form, the CDR3 reads TGTGCCAGCAGGATAGAAGGGGGGGCGCAGTACTTC. Translating it yields CASRIEGGAQYF.

This chain joins TRBV6-4 and TRBJ1-2; D is unresolved. V was clipped by 6 bases and J by 6 bases, with 5 bases between them. Germline loops: CDR1 MRHNA, CDR2 SNTAGT. This CDR3 region has 10 residues. CDR3 sequence reads: CASRLDGYTF. CDR3 DNA: TGTGCCAGCAGATTAGATGGCTACACCTTC.

This rearrangement joins TRBV2 to TRBJ2-5; D not resolved. The CDR3 has 14 residues. V was clipped by 3 bases and J by 0 bases, with 8 bases between them. Germline CDR1 SNHLY, CDR2 FYNNEI. CDR3 region: CASSDGQDQETQYF. As DNA, the CDR3 is TGTGCCAGCAGTGATGGCCAGGACCAAGAGACCCAGTACTTC. Full variable domain (outside the CDR3, taken from reference TRBV2 and TRBJ2-5): EPEVTQTPSHQVTQMGQEVILRCVPISNHLYFYWYRQILGQKVEFLVSFYNNEISEKSEIFDDQFSVERPDGSNFTLKIRSTKLEDSAMYFCASSDGQDQETQYFGPGTRLLVL.

The J gene is TRBJ2-2, the V gene TRBV11-3; D may be TRBD2 (7 bases). CDR3 length equals 17 residues. Trimming removed 1 base at V and 6 bases at J, with 18 bases between. The V gene's germline CDR1 is SGHNT and CDR2 YENEEA. The CDR3 nucleotides are TGTGCCAGCAGCTTAGGAACGCGGGGGCGGGCAGCCGGGGAGCTGTTTTTT. It encodes CASSLGTRGRAAGELFF.

The sample holds one count of this clone. The rearrangement links TRBV30 to TRBJ1-2; TRBD1 is a possible D gene (5 bases). The V end was cut by 4 bases, the J end by 5 bases, with 8 bases between. Germline CDR1 and CDR2: GTSNPN and SVGIG (reference sequence). The CDR3 extends over 11 amino acids. DNA of the CDR3: TGTGCCTGGAATACAGGATATGGCTACACCTTC. Amino acids: CAWNTGYGYTF.

This chain uses TRBV2 with TRBJ2-7, with 8 positions matching TRBD2. The germline V gene encodes CDR1 SNHLY and CDR2 FYNNEI. J gave up 1 base and V 8 bases, and 4 bases lay outside the gene matches. This CDR3 has 13 amino acids. In DNA form, the CDR3 reads TGTGCCAGCGGCGGGGGGCCGTCCTACGAGCAGTACTTC. Translating it yields CASGGGPSYEQYF.

This chain links TRBV5-6 with TRBJ2-7, with 9 positions matching TRBD1. This CDR3 spans 13 amino acids. Germline lookup yields CDR1 SGHDT and CDR2 YYEEEE. V lost 7 bases, J lost 6 bases, and 8 bases stayed unmatched. The chain's CDR3 is CASGKQGASEQYF. CDR3 DNA: TGTGCCAGCGGCAAACAGGGGGCCTCCGAGCAGTACTTC.

The genes are TRBV2 and TRBJ1-5; unclear D gene. Germline V gene data show CDR1 as SNHLY and CDR2 as FYNNEI. There are 17 residues in the CDR3. Trimming took 0 bases from V and 0 from J, leaving 12 bases between them. The CDR3 bases are TGTGCCAGCAGTGAAGCGCTTTGGGTCTATAGCAATCAGCCCCAGCATTTT. Encoded protein: CASSEALWVYSNQPQHF.

V is TRBV7-3 and J is TRBJ2-5, with 9 bases aligning to TRBD2. CDR1 and CDR2 from the germline V gene are SGHTA and FQGTGA. The CDR3 contains 15 residues. With 5 bases clipped from V and 3 bases from J, the junction kept 7 bases outside the gene matches. For the CDR3, the DNA is TGTGCCAGCAGCGTAGCGGGGGCCTCTAAAGAGACCCAGTACTTC. Its translation: CASSVAGASKETQYF.

The genes are TRBV4-1 and TRBJ1-5; TRBD1 aligns across 10 bases. V shed 4 bases and J 7 bases; nucleotides not matched to a gene: 4. Germline loops: CDR1 MGHRA, CDR2 YSYEKL. This CDR3 comprises 14 residues. CDR3 loop: CASSLGQGEQPQHF. The CDR3 nucleotides read TGCGCCAGCAGCCTAGGACAGGGGGAGCAGCCCCAGCATTTT.

This clone was seen a single time. The chain carries TRBV21-1 and TRBJ1-4; TRBD1, the table's D call, lacks a check against the DNA. TRBV21-1 is given as a pseudogene. This CDR3 is 18 amino acids long. This CDR3 reads CASSRETGAPATNEKLFF. The CDR3 bases are TGTGCCAGCAGCCGAGAGACAGGGGCCCCTGCAACTAATGAAAAACTGTTTTTT.

This chain links TRBV7-8 with TRBJ2-7, with D maybe TRBD1 (6 bases). In germline, CDR1 is SGHVS, CDR2 FQNEAQ. V dropped 4 bases and J dropped 2 bases, with 18 bases sitting between them. CDR3 size: 16 residues. The CDR3 loop is CASSSGNLQGTYEQYF. CDR3 bases: TGTGCCAGCAGCTCCGGAAACCTACAGGGAACCTACGAGCAGTACTTC.

The chain uses TRBV4-1 and TRBJ2-7; the match to TRBD2 covers 8 bases. The CDR3 totals 15 residues. J gave up 0 bases and V 1 base, and 2 bases lay outside the gene matches. CDR1 MGHRA and CDR2 YSYEKL come from the germline V gene. CDR3 nucleotide sequence: TGCGCCAGCAGCCAAGCCCGGGGGGGCTCCTACGAGCAGTACTTC. Encoded protein: CASSQARGGSYEQYF.

The J gene is TRBJ2-3, the V gene TRBV13; 11 bases match TRBD2. Germline values: CDR1 PRHDT, CDR2 FYEKMQ (reference sequence). J was trimmed by 2 bases and V by 6 bases; bases with no gene match: 4. This CDR3 region has 15 residues. This chain's CDR3 is CASRRLAGNTDTQYF. The DNA for the CDR3 is TGTGCCAGCAGGAGACTAGCGGGGAACACAGATACGCAGTATTTT.

The chain links TRBV5-6 to TRBJ1-6, with D perhaps matching TRBD1 (6 bases). V was shortened by 4 bases and J by 7 bases, with 15 bases between the two germline ends. The germline gives CDR1 SGHDT, CDR2 YYEEEE. This CDR3 is 15 amino acids long. CDR3 sequence: CASSGTQGYNSPLHF. The CDR3 DNA follows: TGTGCCAGCAGCGGGACACAGGGATACAATTCACCCCTCCACTTT.

The gene calls are TRBV5-4 and TRBJ2-3, with 10 nucleotides matching TRBD1. This CDR3 has 15 amino acids. The V and J ends lost 2 bases and 4 bases, in that order; junction bases with no gene match: 4. Germline values: CDR1 SGHNT, CDR2 YYREEE (reference sequence). In DNA, the CDR3 is TGTGCCAGCAGCTTTGGGACAGGGGTCTCAGATACGCAGTATTTT. Protein sequence: CASSFGTGVSDTQYF.

V usage is TRBV2 and J usage is TRBJ1-2; TRBD1 is a possible D gene (5 bases). Germline V lookup: CDR1 SNHLY, CDR2 FYNNEI. The CDR3 length is 13 residues. Trimming stripped 6 bases from V and 5 bases from J, with 13 bases between. As DNA, the CDR3 is TGTGCCAGCAGACCCGGGACTTCGTATGGCTACACCTTC. This gives the protein CASRPGTSYGYTF.

This CDR3 is CASSFATADTQYF. For the CDR3, the DNA is TGTGCCAGCAGCTTTGCCACGGCAGATACGCAGTATTTT. V gene TRBV7-2 combines with J gene TRBJ2-3; D is unclear. The ends were cut back, 3 bases at V and 4 bases at J, with 8 bases in the middle. CDR3 length: 13 amino acids. Germline V gene lookup returns CDR1 SGHTA and CDR2 FQGNSA.

The chain joins TRBV5-1 to TRBJ2-3, with a tentative D call TRBD2 (6 bases). Per the germline V gene, CDR1 is SGHRS and CDR2 is YFSETQ. Trimming left V 7 bases short and J 0 bases short, with 12 bases between. This CDR3 has 14 residues. DNA for the CDR3: TGCGCCAGCCGCCGGGACTTAAGCACAGATACGCAGTATTTT. Amino acids: CASRRDLSTDTQYF.

The count of this clone is one. The chain joins TRBV19 to TRBJ2-4, with D perhaps matching TRBD1 or TRBD2 (6 bases each). V was clipped by 1 base and J by 1 base, with 11 bases between them. The CDR3 sequence is 16 residues long. CDR1 and CDR2 from the germline V gene are LNHDA and SQIVND (reference sequence). Here the CDR3 reads CASSIGGAVAKNIQYF. CDR3 nucleotides: TGTGCCAGTAGTATAGGGGGGGCCGTTGCCAAAAACATTCAGTACTTC. Looking up the rest from reference TRBV19 and TRBJ2-4 gives the full variable domain: DGGITQSPKYLFRKEGQNVTLSCEQNLNHDAMYWYRQDPGQGLRLIYYSQIVNDFQKGDIAEGYSVSREKKESFPLTVTSAQKNPTAFYLCASSIGGAVAKNIQYFGAGTRLSVL.

The rearrangement links TRBV5-1 to TRBJ1-1; D gene uncertain. With 3 bases removed from V and 2 bases from J, the gap between germline ends came to 11 bases. This CDR3 contains 14 residues. In germline, CDR1 is SGHRS, CDR2 YFSETQ. This CDR3 is CASSYQALNTEAFF. Here the CDR3 DNA reads TGCGCCAGCAGCTACCAGGCACTTAACACTGAAGCTTTCTTT.

The chain employs TRBV4-1 and TRBJ2-2, with 9 nucleotides matching TRBD1. The V gene's germline CDR1 is MGHRA and CDR2 YSYEKL. V lost 4 bases, J lost 5 bases, and 8 bases stayed unmatched. This CDR3 contains 16 residues. The CDR3 sequence: CASSRVGQGGTGELFF. The CDR3 DNA sequence: TGCGCCAGCAGCCGCGTGGGACAGGGTGGGACCGGGGAGCTGTTTTTT.